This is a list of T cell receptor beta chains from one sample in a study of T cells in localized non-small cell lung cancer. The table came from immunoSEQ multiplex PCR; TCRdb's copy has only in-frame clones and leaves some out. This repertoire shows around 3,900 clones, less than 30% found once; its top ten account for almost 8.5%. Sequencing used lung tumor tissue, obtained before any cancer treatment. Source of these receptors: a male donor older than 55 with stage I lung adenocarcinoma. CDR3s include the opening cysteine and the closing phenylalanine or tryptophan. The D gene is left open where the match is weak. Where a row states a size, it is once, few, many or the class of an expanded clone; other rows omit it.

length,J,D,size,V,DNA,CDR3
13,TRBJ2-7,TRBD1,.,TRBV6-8,TGTGCCAGCAGTCGGGACAGGTGGTACGAGCAGTACTTC,CASSRDRWYEQYF
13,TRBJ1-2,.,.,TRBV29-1,TGCAGCGTAGCGGCCGGGGGGAACTATGGCTACACCTTC,CSVAAGGNYGYTF
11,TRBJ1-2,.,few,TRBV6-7,TGTGCCAGCAGTTATGTAGAGACCTACACCTTC,CASSYVETYTF
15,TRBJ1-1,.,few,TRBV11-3,TGTGCCAGCAGCTTAGGAGTGGACACAGACATTGAAGCTTTCTTT,CASSLGVDTDIEAFF
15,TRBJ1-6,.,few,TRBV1,TGCGCCAGCAGCCCAGGGAGCTCCTATAATTCACCCCTCCACTTT,CASSPGSSYNSPLHF
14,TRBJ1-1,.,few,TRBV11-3,TGTGCCAGCAGCCCGGGGGCCGTGAACACTGAAGCTTTCTTT,CASSPGAVNTEAFF
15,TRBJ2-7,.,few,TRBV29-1,TGCAGCGTAGGGGTCGGGACTCTCCCCTTCTACGAGCAGTACTTC,CSVGVGTLPFYEQYF
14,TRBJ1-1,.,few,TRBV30,TGTGCCTGGAGGTCGCTGGGAGTGAACACTGAAGCTTTCTTT,CAWRSLGVNTEAFF
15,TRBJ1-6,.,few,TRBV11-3,TGTGCCAGCAGCCGAGGGACCGATCTTCGATCACCCCTCCACTTT,CASSRGTDLRSPLHF
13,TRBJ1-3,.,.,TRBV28,TGTGCCACTCTCGAGCTTACTGGAAACACCATATATTTT,CATLELTGNTIYF
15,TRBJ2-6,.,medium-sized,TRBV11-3,TGTGCCAGCAGCTTGGGGGGACTCGGGGCCAACGTCCTGACTTTC,CASSLGGLGANVLTF
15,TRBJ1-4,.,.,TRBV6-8,TGTGCCAGCAGTTACGGTACCGCAAGGGATGAAAAACTGTTTTTT,CASSYGTARDEKLFF
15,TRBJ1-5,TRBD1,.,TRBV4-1,TGCGCCAGCAGCCAACCGGACAGGGACAATCAGCCCCAGCATTTT,CASSQPDRDNQPQHF
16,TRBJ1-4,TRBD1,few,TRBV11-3,TGTGCCAGCAGCTTAAGGCGGGGGACAGTGGGTGAAAAACTGTTTTTT,CASSLRRGTVGEKLFF
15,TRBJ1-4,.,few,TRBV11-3,TGTGCCAGCAGCCTAGATAGTAACAGGGTCAAAAAACTGTTTTTT,CASSLDSNRVKKLFF
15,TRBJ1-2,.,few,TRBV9,TGTGCCAGCAGTGAGGGAGGACGCTTCCTCTATGGCTACACCTTC,CASSEGGRFLYGYTF
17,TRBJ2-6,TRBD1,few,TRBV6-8,TGTGCCAGCCGGCCCCTCCCACAGGGGGCTGGGGCCAACGTCCTGACTTTC,CASRPLPQGAGANVLTF
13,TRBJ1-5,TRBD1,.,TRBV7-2,TGTGCCAGCAGCTGGGACAGAGAGGGGCCCCAGCATTTT,CASSWDREGPQHF
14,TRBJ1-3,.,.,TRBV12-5,TGTGCCAGCAAATTGGGAGGGGTTGGAAACACCATATATTTT,CASKLGGVGNTIYF
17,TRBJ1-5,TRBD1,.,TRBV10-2,TGCGCCAGCAGTGAAGGAAGGGGGCCGATGCTCAATCAGCCCCAGCATTTT,CASSEGRGPMLNQPQHF
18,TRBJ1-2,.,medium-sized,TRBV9,TGTGCCAGCAGTGCTATGAGGGACCCGGGCACCCAGGTTCGTGGCTACACCTTC,CASSAMRDPGTQVRGYTF
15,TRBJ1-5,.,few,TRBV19,TGTGCCAGTAGTAGGGCACATTATAGCAATCAGCCCCAGCATTTT,CASSRAHYSNQPQHF
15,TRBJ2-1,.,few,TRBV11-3,TGTGCCAGCAGCTTAGGACAGCTTATCTACAATGAGCAGTTCTTC,CASSLGQLIYNEQFF
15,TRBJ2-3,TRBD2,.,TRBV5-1,TGCGCCAGCAGCTATGGCGGTAGCGGGAGGGATACGCAGTATTTT,CASSYGGSGRDTQYF
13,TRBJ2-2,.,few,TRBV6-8,TGTGCCAGCAGTAAGGGAGTCACCGGGGAGCTGTTTTTT,CASSKGVTGELFF
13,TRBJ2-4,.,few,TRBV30,TGTGCCTGGAGTGTACAGGGTGGGCACATTCAGTACTTC,CAWSVQGGHIQYF
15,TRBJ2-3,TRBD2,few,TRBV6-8,TGTGCCAGCAGTCTGGAGCGGGGATTAGCAGATACGCAGTATTTT,CASSLERGLADTQYF
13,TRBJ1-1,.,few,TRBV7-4,TGTGCCAGCAGCTTAGAAGGGAACACTGAAGCTTTCTTT,CASSLEGNTEAFF
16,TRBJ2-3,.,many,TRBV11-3,TGTGCCAGCAGCTTAGAGGGAAGGGCTGGCACAGATACGCAGTATTTT,CASSLEGRAGTDTQYF
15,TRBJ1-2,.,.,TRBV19,TGTGCCAGTAGTATAGTCGGCAGCTCCTCGGGGGGCTACACCTTC,CASSIVGSSSGGYTF
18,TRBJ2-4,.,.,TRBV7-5,TGTGCCAGCAGCTTAGGGGCTCTCCTAGACCTAGCCAAAAACATTCAGTACTTC,CASSLGALLDLAKNIQYF
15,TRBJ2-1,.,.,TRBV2,TGTGCCAGCAGCGCCCAGGACACCCACTACAATGAGCAGTTCTTC,CASSAQDTHYNEQFF
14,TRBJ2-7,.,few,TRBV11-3,TGTGCCAGCAGCTTAGATGACACTTTCTACGAGCAGTACTTC,CASSLDDTFYEQYF
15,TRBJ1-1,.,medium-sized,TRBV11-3,TGTGCCAGCAGCTTGGAGGGCACCCTGAACACTGAAGCTTTCTTT,CASSLEGTLNTEAFF
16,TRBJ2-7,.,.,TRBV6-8,TGTGCCAGCAGTTACTCGGGGGGTGCCGGACTATACGAGCAGTACTTC,CASSYSGGAGLYEQYF
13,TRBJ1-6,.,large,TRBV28,TGTGCCAGCCGCGGGGCTGCCGGATCACCCCTCCACTTT,CASRGAAGSPLHF